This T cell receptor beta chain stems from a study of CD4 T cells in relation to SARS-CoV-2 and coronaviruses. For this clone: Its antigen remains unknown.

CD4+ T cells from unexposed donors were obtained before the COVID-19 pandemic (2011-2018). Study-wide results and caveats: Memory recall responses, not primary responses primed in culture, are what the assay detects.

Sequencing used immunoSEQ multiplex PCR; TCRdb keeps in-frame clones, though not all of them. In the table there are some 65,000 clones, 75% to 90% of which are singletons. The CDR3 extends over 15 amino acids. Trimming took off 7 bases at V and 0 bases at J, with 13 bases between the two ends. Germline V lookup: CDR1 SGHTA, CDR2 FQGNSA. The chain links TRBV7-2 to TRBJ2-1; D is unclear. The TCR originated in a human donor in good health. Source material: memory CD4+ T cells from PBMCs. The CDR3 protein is CASTFARSSYNEQFF. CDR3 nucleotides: TGTGCCAGCACCTTCGCCCGTAGCTCCTACAATGAGCAGTTCTTC.